This TCR beta chain appears in the sequencing data of a study of blood T cell repertoires in COVID-19. Looking at the study overall: Material from acute and convalescent COVID-19 was sourced from the United States, Italy and Spain.

The V gene lost 5 bases and the J gene lost 3 bases, with 7 bases spanning the gap. The CDR3 totals 12 residues. Methods used by the authors: Amplification with reference gene primers provided the estimates of nucleated cell counts. Only in-frame clones appear in the TCRdb table, and some are missing; sequencing was by immunoSEQ multiplex PCR. D and trimming were read from the DNA, whereas the V and J calls and clone size are those reported in that table. The sample consists of 310,000 or so clones, 86% of them appearing once. This sequence was found in a woman under 40 who had recovered from COVID-19. The chain links TRBV12-3 or TRBV12-4 to TRBJ1-1; D is ambiguous. The sequenced sample consisted of peripheral blood. CDR3 region: CASSPGYTEAFF. The CDR3 DNA reads as TGTGCCAGCAGTCCCGGGTACACTGAAGCTTTCTTT.